The clone carrying this T cell receptor beta chain was counted many times. The target antigen is unknown. The CDR3 contains 13 residues. Germline V gives CDR1 MDHEN, CDR2 SYDVKM. With 6 bases removed from V and 2 bases from J, the gap between germline ends came to 10 bases. The data derive from a study of read filtering for tumor transcriptome and immune sequencing. Whole-study context: Mean patient age was approximately 66 years, range about 47 to 85; approximately 18 male, some 14 female. By R-ISS, stages I, II and III held roughly 8, 16 and 7 patients.

The study's findings and limits: Single-read clonotypes: roughly 82% of IR-seq clonotypes (about 3.5% of reads), 74.6% of RNA-seq clonotypes (roughly 49% of reads).

Molecular barcoded adaptors covering alpha/delta and beta/gamma chains were used on roughly 400 ng RNA. A single record per CDR3 protein comes from TCRdb applying MiXCR to the reads. The sample includes 35,000 to 50,000 distinct CDR3 sequences, about a fifth of them seen just once. The genes are TRBV28 and TRBJ1-1; a possible D gene is TRBD1 (5 bases). Source material: a population of CD138-negative cells sorted from bone marrow. The receptor was derived from a donor aged 40 or older with multiple myeloma. The CDR3 loop reads CASSQTANTEAFF. As DNA, the CDR3 is TGTGCCAGCAGCCAGACAGCTAACACTGAAGCTTTCTTT.